This record concerns one T cell receptor beta chain sequence. Measured with immunoSEQ multiplex PCR; TCRdb has only the in-frame clones, and not every one. This table holds 150,000 to 180,000 clones, 65% to 90% found once. This entry belongs to a study of cytomegalovirus exposure and HLA in healthy donors. Per the germline V gene, CDR1 is SGHVS and CDR2 is FQNEAQ. The CDR3 contains 15 residues. The V gene lost 2 bases and the J gene lost 3 bases, with 12 bases spanning the gap. Sequenced sample: PBMCs. The clonotype originates from a young man in good health and CMV-seropositive. V usage is TRBV7-8 and J usage is TRBJ2-3, with a weak D call TRBD1 (6 bases). The chain's CDR3 is CASSLRAGATDTQYF. The CDR3 DNA sequence: TGTGCCAGCAGCTTAAGGGCAGGGGCAACAGATACGCAGTATTTT.